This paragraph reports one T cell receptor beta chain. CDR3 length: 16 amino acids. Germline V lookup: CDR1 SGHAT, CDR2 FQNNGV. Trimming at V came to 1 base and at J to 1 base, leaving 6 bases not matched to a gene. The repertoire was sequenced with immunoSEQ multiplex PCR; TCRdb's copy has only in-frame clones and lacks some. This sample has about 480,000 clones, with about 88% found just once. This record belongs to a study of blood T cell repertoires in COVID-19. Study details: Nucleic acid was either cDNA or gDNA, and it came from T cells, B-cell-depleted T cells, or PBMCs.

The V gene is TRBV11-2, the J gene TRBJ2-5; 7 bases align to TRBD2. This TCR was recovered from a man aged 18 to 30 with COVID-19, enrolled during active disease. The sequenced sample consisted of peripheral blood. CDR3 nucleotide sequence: TGTGCCAGCAGCTTAGGCCCAGCGGGGCGCCAAGAGACCCAGTACTTC. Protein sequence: CASSLGPAGRQETQYF. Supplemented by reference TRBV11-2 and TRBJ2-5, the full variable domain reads EAGVAQSPRYKIIEKRQSVAFWCNPISGHATLYWYQQILGQGPKLLIQFQNNGVVDDSQLPKDRFSAERLKGVDSTLKIQPAKLEDSAVYLCASSLGPAGRQETQYFGPGTRLLVL.